Here is one T cell receptor beta chain with its context. This sample is drawn from a study of a mutant IDH1 vaccine in newly diagnosed glioma. The overall study: Treated patients, 62.5% male and around 40% female, averaged about 40 years of age. Receipt of radiotherapy, temozolomide, or both preceded the study, and most received both.

The assay was immunoSEQ multiplex PCR, and TCRdb's table has in-frame clones only and misses some. The table shows tens of thousands of clones, with approximately 83% occurring only once. As for time point: baseline, week 1 (first vaccination visit). Regarding treatment: pre-vaccination baseline after standard-of-care therapy. Each of the donors came in with new WHO grade 3 or 4 astrocytomas that were IDH1-mutant and ATRX-lost. The CDR3 consists of 14 residues. V lost 5 bases, J lost 6 bases, and 9 bases stayed unmatched. CDR1 and CDR2 (germline): SGHAT, FQNNGV. This receptor was obtained from a man aged 25-45 years with glioma. The gene calls are TRBV11-2 and TRBJ1-2; 7 bases fit TRBD1. The sequencing here drew on PBMCs, taken from a glioma patient treated with radiotherapy, temozolomide or both. The CDR3 DNA sequence: TGTGCCAGCAGCAGACAGGGCAGGTCCGATGGCTACACCTTC. Translating it yields CASSRQGRSDGYTF.